This TCR beta chain was recorded in a study of CD8 T cells in ankylosing spondylitis. Study results and caveats: Reactive arthritis synovial fluid and blood previously showed some of these motif variants. Enrichment of disease-linked clones was reportedly significant in matched ankylosing spondylitis synovial fluid. Typical of ankylosing spondylitis blood, it appeared, was a TCR beta motif of eight highly homologous variants.

TCRdb passed the 5' RACE reads through MiXCR, listing each CDR3 protein once. Of roughly 700,000 distinct CDR3 sequences in the sample, under 20% were seen once. The length of the CDR3 is 14 residues. V was cut by 2 bases and J by 4 bases, with 12 bases left in between. Per the germline V gene, CDR1 is SGHDT and CDR2 is YYEEEE. In its sample, this clonotype was seen a few times. Its target is not known. The material sequenced was blood, either unsorted or a sorted T cell fraction (not recorded which). This TCR was sampled from a male donor with ankylosing spondylitis. V and J are TRBV5-6 and TRBJ1-1, with D hard to call. The CDR3 protein is CASSFGYSGTEAFF. CDR3 DNA: TGTGCCAGCAGCTTCGGGTATTCGGGCACTGAAGCTTTCTTT.